The 22 T cell receptor beta chains below all came from one sample that was sequenced in a study of graft-versus-host responses after intestinal transplantation. Responders (roughly 200,000, CFSE-labeled) were co-plated with roughly 200,000 irradiated, violet-dye-labeled stimulators. The data were produced by immunoSEQ multiplex PCR, yet TCRdb's version contains in-frame clones alone and is incomplete. The sample consists of roughly 4,700 clones, 25% to 30% of them appearing once. The input for sequencing was alloreactive CD8+ T cells from a mixed lymphocyte reaction culture, taken before transplantation. Indicated subset: CFSE-low proliferating T cells sorted from roughly six-day pre-transplant mixed lymphocyte reaction (GvH or HvG direction). The source of these receptors is a human patient who was an organ donor for intestinal transplantation.

By share, this clone counts as medium-sized. The V call is TRBV5-1, the J call TRBJ1-2; 8 nucleotides match TRBD1. Germline V gene lookup returns CDR1 SGHRS and CDR2 YFSETQ. Trimming removed 0 bases from V and 4 bases from J; junction bases left unmatched: 8. The CDR3 spans 16 residues. Here the CDR3 DNA reads TGCGCCAGCAGCTTGGGACAGGGGATCGGGAGCTATGGCTACACCTTC. Translated, it gives CASSLGQGIGSYGYTF.

V usage is TRBV4-1 and J usage is TRBJ2-4, with TRBD2 matching over 7 bases. The ends lost 3 bases at V and 8 bases at J; junction bases unmatched: 16. Germline-derived CDR1 and CDR2 are MGHRA and YSYEKL. The CDR3 loop spans 17 amino acids. Here the CDR3 reads CASSQPPGLLGEDIQYF. As DNA, the CDR3 is TGCGCCAGCAGCCAGCCCCCGGGACTATTGGGTGAGGACATTCAGTACTTC.

This chain uses TRBV6-1 with TRBJ2-5, with 14 bases that match TRBD2. The CDR3 is made up of 15 amino acids. The germline gives CDR1 MNHNS, CDR2 SASEGT. V lost 4 bases to trimming and J lost 2 bases; unmatched junction nucleotides: 0. This CDR3 is CASSGLAGGQETQYF. The CDR3 DNA sequence: TGTGCCAGCAGTGGACTAGCGGGGGGGCAAGAGACCCAGTACTTC.

This clone was detected only a few times. This sequence joins TRBV18 and TRBJ2-5, with D perhaps TRBD1 (6 bases). The germline V gene has CDR1 KGHSH and CDR2 LQKENI. V lost 3 bases to trimming and J lost 2 bases, with 10 bases between them. This CDR3 has 14 residues. The CDR3, as DNA: TGTGCCAGCTCACCCGACGACAGGCAAGAGACCCAGTACTTC. Translating gives CASSPDDRQETQYF.

The sample holds a few counts of this clone. V usage is TRBV5-5 and J usage is TRBJ1-1, with 7 nucleotides matching TRBD1. Germline V CDR1 and CDR2: SGHKS, YYEKEE (reference sequence). CDR3 length: 15 amino acids. The ends lost 2 bases at V and 1 base at J; junction bases unmatched: 5. The CDR3 is CASSFEGAGNTEAFF. The CDR3 DNA sequence: TGTGCCAGCAGCTTCGAGGGGGCGGGGAACACTGAAGCTTTCTTT.

The V gene is TRBV5-4, the J gene TRBJ1-5; D might be TRBD1 (5 bases). V was shortened by 4 bases and J by 3 bases, with 8 bases between the two germline ends. The CDR3 is 13 residues long. CDR1 and CDR2 from the germline V gene are SGHNT and YYREEE (reference sequence). The CDR3 nucleotides read TGTGCCAGCAGCCCAGGGAACAATCAGCCCCAGCATTTT. It codes for CASSPGNNQPQHF. The full variable domain, its missing parts supplied by reference TRBV5-4 and TRBJ1-5, is ETGVTQSPTHLIKTRGQQVTLRCSSQSGHNTVSWYQQALGQGPQFIFQYYREEENGRGNFPPRFSGLQFPNYSSELNVNALELDDSALYLCASSPGNNQPQHFGDGTRLSIL.

This clone appeared once. This chain joins TRBV7-6 and TRBJ2-3; TRBD2 might be the D (7 bases). The length of the CDR3 is 15 residues. Germline-derived CDR1 and CDR2 are SGHVS and FNYEAQ. V lost 7 bases to trimming and J lost 3 bases, with 17 bases between them. The CDR3 here is CASTQTGRGTDTQYF. The CDR3 region has the DNA TGTGCCAGCACCCAAACAGGGAGGGGTACAGATACGCAGTATTTT.

This clone was found a few times. As DNA, the CDR3 is TGTGCCAGCAGTTTAGGCGGCCCCAACTACAATGAGCAGTTCTTC. Translated, it gives CASSLGGPNYNEQFF. V is TRBV27 and J is TRBJ2-1; no reliable D call. The V end was cut by 2 bases, the J end by 3 bases, with 11 bases between. The germline gives CDR1 MNHEY, CDR2 SMNVEV (reference sequence). The CDR3 extends over 15 amino acids.

This clone is deemed medium-sized. The chain recombines TRBV10-2 with TRBJ1-3; 8 bases are a match to TRBD1. V shed 6 bases, J shed 3 bases, and the junction held 10 bases outside the gene matches. Germline CDR1 and CDR2: WSHSY and SAAADI. This CDR3 comprises 16 residues. CDR3 nucleotides: TGCGCCAGCAGCCTCACGACAGGGGAAGATGGAAACACCATATATTTT. This translates into CASSLTTGEDGNTIYF.

This clone was counted only a few times. CDR3 residues: CATSRGTGYLEKLFF. CDR3 in DNA: TGTGCCACCAGCAGAGGGACAGGGTACCTTGAAAAACTGTTTTTT. The genes are TRBV15 and TRBJ1-4; 8 bases match TRBD1. The CDR3 sequence is 15 residues long. Germline CDR1 and CDR2: LNHNV and YYDKDF (reference sequence). With V trimmed by 1 base and J by 7 bases, 5 bases remained unmatched.

The CDR3 DNA reads as TGCGCCAGCAGTGGGCAGGGGCCAAATACCTACGAGCAGTACGTC. It is translated as CASSGQGPNTYEQYV. The chain is built from TRBV10-1 and TRBJ2-7; TRBD1 might be the D (6 bases). Trimming cost V 4 bases and J 2 bases, with 15 bases left between them. The CDR3 spans 15 residues. In germline, CDR1 is WNHNN, CDR2 SYGVQD (reference sequence).

The rearrangement links TRBV5-1 to TRBJ2-3, with 9 bases matching TRBD1. Trimming took 3 bases from V and 3 from J; bases not matched to a gene: 5. The germline V gene encodes CDR1 SGHRS and CDR2 YFSETQ. There are 15 residues in the CDR3. The CDR3 sequence: CASSYRDRETDTQYF. The DNA for the CDR3 is TGCGCCAGCAGCTACCGGGACAGGGAAACAGATACGCAGTATTTT. The whole variable domain, filled in from reference TRBV5-1 and TRBJ2-3, reads KAGVTQTPRYLIKTRGQQVTLSCSPISGHRSVSWYQQTPGQGLQFLFEYFSETQRNKGNFPGRFSGRQFSNSRSEMNVSTLELGDSALYLCASSYRDRETDTQYFGPGTRLTVL.

By share, this clone ranks as medium-sized. J is TRBJ1-3 and V is TRBV4-3, with D possibly TRBD1 on 6 matching bases. This CDR3 spans 17 amino acids. Trimming shortened V by 3 bases and J by 0 bases, and 15 bases separated the two germline ends. From germline, CDR1 is LGHNA and CDR2 YSLEER. The CDR3 region has the DNA TGCGCCAGCAGCCAGGATCTTACAGGGAGCTCTGGAAACACCATATATTTT. Its translation: CASSQDLTGSSGNTIYF.

This clone was observed a few times. The chain links TRBV7-3 to TRBJ2-3; 9 bases align to TRBD1. Germline CDR1 is SGHTA and CDR2 is FQGTGA. Unmatched junction bases numbered 8, after V lost 5 bases and J lost 2 bases. The CDR3 length is 16 residues. The CDR3 nucleotides read TGTGCCAGCAGCCCGACAGGGGGAGCTGACACAGATACGCAGTATTTT. The encoded protein is CASSPTGGADTDTQYF.

CDR3 coding DNA: TGTGCCAGCAGCGCCCGGACAGGGATGAACACTGAAGCTTTCTTT. Residues: CASSARTGMNTEAFF. The chain links TRBV9 to TRBJ1-1; 8 nucleotides line up with TRBD1. From germline, CDR1 is SGDLS and CDR2 YYNGEE. V shed 3 bases and J 0 bases; nucleotides not matched to a gene: 4. The CDR3 covers 15 residues.

By proportion, this clone is medium-sized. J is TRBJ2-3 and V is TRBV4-1, with 13 bases lining up with TRBD2. The CDR3 is 16 residues long. Germline lookup yields CDR1 MGHRA and CDR2 YSYEKL. Trimming at V came to 4 bases and at J to 8 bases, leaving 9 bases not matched to a gene. DNA for the CDR3: TGCGCCAGCAGCCTATGGACTAGCGGGGGACAGGGTACGCAGTATTTT. It is translated as CASSLWTSGGQGTQYF.

The V gene is TRBV6-1, the J gene TRBJ1-2; D might be TRBD1 (6 bases). V was clipped by 6 bases and J by 3 bases, with 11 bases between them. The length of the CDR3 is 13 residues. Germline V CDR1 and CDR2: MNHNS, SASEGT. The CDR3 sequence: CASRGRGDYGYTF. The CDR3 region has the DNA TGTGCCAGCAGGGGCAGGGGTGACTATGGCTACACCTTC.

This clone is medium-sized within its sample. The CDR3 sequence is CASSFGPNYGYTF. CDR3 DNA sequence: TGTGCCAGCAGTTTTGGGCCTAACTATGGCTACACCTTC. The V call is TRBV28, the J call TRBJ1-2; no firm D call. V was pared by 3 bases and J by 0 bases, with 5 bases between. The length of the CDR3 is 13 residues. Germline V gene data show CDR1 as MDHEN and CDR2 as SYDVKM.

This clone rates as medium-sized (0.01 to 0.1%). The V and J genes are TRBV9 and TRBJ1-1, with D possibly matching TRBD1 (5 bases). CDR1 and CDR2 (germline): SGDLS, YYNGEE. The V and J ends lost 4 bases and 2 bases respectively, with 9 bases between them. The CDR3 extends over 13 amino acids. DNA for the CDR3: TGTGCCAGCAGCCCCGGGGGTAACACTGAAGCTTTCTTT. This codes for CASSPGGNTEAFF. Using reference TRBV9 and TRBJ1-1 for the parts outside the CDR3, the full variable domain is DSGVTQTPKHLITATGQRVTLRCSPRSGDLSVYWYQQSLDQGLQFLIQYYNGEERAKGNILERFSAQQFPDLHSELNLSSLELGDSALYFCASSPGGNTEAFFGQGTRLTVV.

The chain links TRBV9 to TRBJ1-2; tentative D call: TRBD1 (5 bases). Germline CDR1 reads SGDLS; CDR2 reads YYNGEE. Trimming shortened V by 5 bases and J by 3 bases, and 8 bases separated the two germline ends. This CDR3 comprises 12 residues. The CDR3 region is CASRGEDYGYTF. In nucleotides, the CDR3 is TGTGCCAGCAGAGGGGAGGACTATGGCTACACCTTC.

The chain couples TRBV25-1 to TRBJ2-7; D gene uncertain. V dropped 1 base and J dropped 3 bases, with 13 bases sitting between them. The germline V gene encodes CDR1 MGHDK and CDR2 SYGVNS. The CDR3 extends over 15 amino acids. CDR3 bases: TGTGCCAGCAGTGAATCCCGCGGAATTTACTACGAGCAGTACGTC. Amino acid sequence: CASSESRGIYYEQYV.

By share, this clone ranks as medium-sized (0.01 to 0.1%). The chain links TRBV29-1 to TRBJ2-2; the match to TRBD1 covers 8 bases. The germline V gene encodes CDR1 SQVTM and CDR2 ANQGSEA. This CDR3 has 12 residues. V was pared by 7 bases and J by 4 bases, with 2 bases of the junction left unmatched. The CDR3 here is CSGTGLTGELFF. The CDR3 DNA sequence: TGCAGCGGGACAGGGCTCACCGGGGAGCTGTTTTTT.